The 7 T cell receptor beta chains below were found in one sample sequenced in a study of a mutant IDH1 vaccine in newly diagnosed glioma. The antigens of these receptors remain unknown. Time point of the sample: week 11, during vaccination. A 20-mer mutant IDH1 peptide at 300 ug was injected subcutaneously with topical imiquimod. Here immunoSEQ multiplex PCR was the method, and the copy in TCRdb shows in-frame clones only, minus some. The sample lists approximately 61,000 clones, roughly 80% occurring once. Sequencing used PBMCs, obtained from a glioma patient whose treatment included an IDH1 peptide vaccine. The receptors stem from a man aged 50-59 years with glioma.

The chain couples TRBV7-2 to TRBJ1-2; weak D call: TRBD1 (5 bases). V was cut by 0 bases and J by 0 bases, with 26 bases left in between. In germline, CDR1 is SGHTA, CDR2 FQGNSA. The CDR3 spans 21 residues. The CDR3 is CASSLALTYGDQFIANYGYTF. CDR3 DNA: TGTGCCAGCAGCTTAGCGCTGACGTACGGGGACCAATTCATAGCTAACTATGGCTACACCTTC.

The sample holds a few counts of this clone. The rearrangement links TRBV19 to TRBJ1-1, with 9 nucleotides matching TRBD1. The CDR3 has 14 amino acids. The J segment lost 5 bases and the V segment lost 6 bases, leaving 7 bases of the junction unmatched. CDR1 and CDR2 from the germline V gene are LNHDA and SQIVND (reference sequence). This CDR3 reads CASREQGAGTEAFF. The CDR3 DNA follows: TGTGCCAGTAGAGAACAGGGGGCAGGGACTGAAGCTTTCTTT.

This clone was observed a single time. This chain joins TRBV14 and TRBJ1-2; no clear D. Germline CDR1 SGHDN, CDR2 FVKESK. The CDR3 contains 15 residues. Trimming took 4 bases from V and 5 from J, leaving 17 bases between them. CDR3 protein: CASSPSLRATYGYTF. The DNA of the CDR3 is TGTGCCAGCAGCCCAAGTCTCCGGGCAACGTATGGCTACACCTTC.

This chain joins TRBV27 and TRBJ1-1, with D unclear. The V end was cut by 6 bases, the J end by 0 bases, with 8 bases between. Germline CDR1 is MNHEY and CDR2 is SMNVEV (reference sequence). The CDR3 has 13 residues. The CDR3 reads CASRPRMNTEAFF. As DNA, the CDR3 is TGTGCCAGCAGGCCGAGGATGAACACTGAAGCTTTCTTT.

This chain links TRBV27 with TRBJ1-3; maybe TRBD1 (5 bases). The V end lost 6 bases, the J end lost 0 bases, and 15 bases lay between the germline ends. CDR1 MNHEY and CDR2 SMNVEV come from the germline V gene (reference sequence). This CDR3 is 16 amino acids long. CDR3 DNA sequence: TGTGCCAGCAGGCAAACAGGTCCATACTCTGGAAACACCATATATTTT. Encoded protein: CASRQTGPYSGNTIYF.

This chain connects TRBV5-4 to TRBJ2-7; 10 bases are shared with TRBD1. The CDR3 spans 13 residues. CDR1 SGHNT and CDR2 YYREEE come from the germline V gene (reference sequence). The ends lost 7 bases at V and 3 bases at J; junction bases unmatched: 4. CDR3 bases: TGTGCCAGCTCCGGGGACAGGGGCTACGAGCAGTACTTC. This gives the protein CASSGDRGYEQYF.

The genes are TRBV7-2 and TRBJ2-5; TRBD2 might be the D (6 bases). CDR3 size: 11 residues. CDR1 SGHTA and CDR2 FQGNSA come from the germline V gene. Trimming took 8 bases from V and 9 from J, leaving 13 bases between them. The CDR3 loop is CASGGRGAQYF. CDR3 DNA: TGTGCCAGCGGGGGTCGCGGGGCCCAGTACTTC.